Listed below are T cell receptor beta chains from one sample, sequenced in a study of regulatory T cells in long-lasting Graves disease. Via MiXCR, TCRdb re-called the multiplex PCR reads, giving one row per CDR3 protein. The sample carries 400,000 to 500,000 distinct CDR3 sequences, around 20% recorded once. The sequencing here drew on peripheral blood mononuclear cells (PBMCs), taken when the disease was refractory, from a patient treated with antithyroid drugs. The receptors here all came from a female donor with Graves disease. CDR3s include the opening cysteine and the closing phenylalanine or tryptophan. The D gene is left open where the match is weak. The size of a clone is reported for some rows only, either as once, few or many, or as a class for expanded clones.

TRBV20-1,TRBJ1-2,-,many,CSAPDLNYGYTF,TGCAGTGCCCCTGATCTCAACTATGGCTACACCTTC
TRBV29-1,TRBJ1-1,TRBD1,few,CSDGLPGQGARDTEASF,TGCAGCGACGGTCTACCGGGACAGGGGGCAAGGGACACTGAAGCTTCCTTT
TRBV20-1,TRBJ2-3,-,-,CSARDEGSTDTQYF,TGCAGTGCTAGAGATGAGGGAAGCACAGATACGCAGTATTTT
TRBV2,TRBJ2-7,-,many,CASIEKRPPPYEQYF,TGTGCCAGCATAGAAAAAAGACCTCCGCCATACGAGCAGTACTTC
TRBV28,TRBJ1-2,-,many,CASSLVGGGGYGYTF,TGTGCCAGCAGTTTAGTAGGAGGGGGTGGCTATGGCTACACCTTC
TRBV28,TRBJ2-1,-,-,CASTGGMYYNEQFF,TGTGCCAGCACAGGGGGGATGTACTACAATGAGCAGTTCTTC
TRBV6-5,TRBJ2-7,-,-,CASSYSGGGAPYEQYF,TGTGCCAGCAGTTACTCAGGGGGGGGGGCCCCCTACGAGCAGTACTTC
TRBV20-1,TRBJ2-7,-,-,CSAFPDTTYEQYF,TGCAGTGCCTTCCCTGACACAACTTACGAGCAGTACTTC
TRBV27,TRBJ1-1,TRBD1,many,CASSPPGTGSTEAFF,TGTGCCAGCAGTCCCCCCGGGACAGGGAGCACTGAAGCTTTCTTT
TRBV10-3,TRBJ2-7,-,many,CAIKGSSYEQYF,TGTGCCATCAAGGGCAGCTCCTACGAGCAGTACTTC
TRBV7-8,TRBJ2-7,-,-,CASSLRDTGEGEQYF,TGTGCCAGCAGCTTAAGGGATACGGGGGAAGGCGAGCAGTACTTC
TRBV20-1,TRBJ2-7,TRBD1,few,CSARDLQGSSYEQYF,TGCAGTGCTAGAGATTTACAGGGGAGCTCCTACGAGCAGTACTTC
TRBV11-2,TRBJ1-5,-,many,CASSLDWEQPQHF,TGTGCCAGCAGCTTAGATTGGGAGCAGCCCCAGCATTTT
TRBV6-2/TRBV6-3,TRBJ2-7,-,-,CASSYRRGRQDWSEQYF,TGTGCCAGCAGTTACCGGCGGGGTAGACAGGATTGGTCCGAGCAGTACTTC
TRBV19,TRBJ2-7,TRBD2,few,CASREPGGSYEQYF,TGTGCCAGCCGGGAGCCGGGAGGCAGCTACGAGCAGTACTTC
TRBV20-1,TRBJ2-2,TRBD1,many,CSARDGTAGNTGELFF,TGCAGTGCTAGAGATGGGACAGCCGGAAACACCGGGGAGCTGTTTTTT
TRBV12-3/TRBV12-4,TRBJ1-1,-,many,CASSFGLEAFF,TGTGCCAGCAGTTTTGGGTTGGAAGCTTTCTTT
TRBV4-1,TRBJ2-4,-,-,CASSQVPFDIQYF,TGCGCCAGCAGCCAAGTACCTTTCGACATTCAGTACTTC
TRBV10-2,TRBJ1-2,TRBD1,many,CASSNDRGYGYTF,TGCGCCAGCAGCAATGACAGGGGCTATGGCTACACCTTC
TRBV6-1,TRBJ1-1,TRBD1,many,CASRNPGQGTEAFF,TGTGCCAGCAGGAACCCGGGACAGGGGACTGAAGCTTTCTTT
TRBV6-1,TRBJ2-7,TRBD1,few,CASSRTGGLEQYF,TGTGCCAGCAGTAGGACAGGGGGTCTGGAGCAGTACTTC
TRBV7-2,TRBJ1-4,-,-,CASSSSWGPSGSRDEKLFF,TGTGCCAGCAGCTCTTCATGGGGACCCTCGGGTTCACGGGATGAAAAACTGTTTTTT
TRBV10-1,TRBJ2-7,-,few,CASSESGRGLAVGEQYF,TGCGCCAGCAGTGAGTCGGGAAGGGGCCTTGCGGTGGGCGAGCAGTACTTC
TRBV7-8,TRBJ1-6,-,many,CASSLGQWGSPLHF,TGTGCCAGCAGCCTCGGGCAGTGGGGTTCACCCCTCCACTTT
TRBV12-3/TRBV12-4,TRBJ2-7,TRBD2,few,CASSRPGGGYEQYF,TGTGCCAGCAGCCGCCCCGGGGGGGGCTACGAGCAGTACTTC
TRBV6-1,TRBJ2-7,-,many,CASGQGKVQEQYF,TGTGCCAGCGGGCAGGGTAAGGTTCAGGAGCAGTACTTC
TRBV6-1,TRBJ1-2,-,few,CASSRGTRHNYGYTF,TGTGCCAGCAGTCGCGGGACTCGCCATAACTATGGCTACACCTTC
TRBV20-1,TRBJ2-7,TRBD2,few,CSARPSTSGTYEQYF,TGCAGTGCTAGACCTTCGACTAGCGGAACCTACGAGCAGTACTTC
TRBV3-1,TRBJ1-6,-,many,CASSDYRQMNSPLHF,TGTGCCAGCAGCGACTACCGACAGATGAATTCACCCCTCCACTTT
TRBV12-3/TRBV12-4,TRBJ2-2,TRBD2,many,CASSRSGLGTGELFF,TGTGCCAGCAGTCGTAGCGGGCTAGGTACCGGGGAGCTGTTTTTT
TRBV5-4,TRBJ2-7,-,-,CAPKGGAFGGRSYEQYF,TGTGCACCAAAGGGGGGCGCGTTCGGCGGTCGTTCCTACGAGCAGTACTTC
TRBV7-6,TRBJ1-2,TRBD1,many,CASSSTGDGYTF,TGTGCCAGCAGCTCGACAGGGGATGGCTACACCTTC
TRBV25-1,TRBJ2-5,TRBD2,-,CASSTRGRETQYF,TGTGCCAGCAGTACTCGCGGGAGAGAGACCCAGTACTTC
TRBV7-2,TRBJ1-5,-,few,CASSPYRDINQPQHF,TGTGCCAGCAGCCCCTACAGGGACATCAATCAGCCCCAGCATTTT
TRBV10-3,TRBJ2-7,-,many,CAISPPHGGAYEQYF,TGTGCCATCAGCCCCCCTCACGGGGGAGCTTACGAGCAGTACTTC
TRBV6-1,TRBJ2-4,-,many,CASSDSLGANIQYF,TGTGCCAGCAGTGATAGCCTCGGCGCAAACATTCAGTACTTC
TRBV6-9,TRBJ2-7,TRBD2,few,CASSYPGTSGSMFRGRYEQYF,TGTGCCAGCAGTTACCCCGGGACTAGCGGGAGTATGTTTCGTGGGCGCTACGAGCAGTACTTC
TRBV20-1,TRBJ2-7,-,few,CSARHAPYEQYF,TGCAGTGCTAGACACGCGCCCTACGAGCAGTACTTC
TRBV27,TRBJ1-6,-,many,CASRPGTYNSPLHF,TGTGCCAGCAGACCCGGGACATATAATTCACCCCTCCACTTT
TRBV4-1,TRBJ1-2,TRBD1,-,CASSRQGSDYGYTF,TGCGCCAGCAGCCGACAGGGATCCGACTATGGCTACACCTTC
TRBV13,TRBJ1-1,-,many,CASSLGRAAYTEAFF,TGTGCCAGCAGCTTAGGCCGTGCTGCGTACACTGAAGCTTTCTTT
TRBV28,TRBJ2-4,TRBD2,many,CASSTGLAGVQWAKNIQYF,TGTGCCAGCAGTACAGGACTAGCGGGAGTTCAGTGGGCCAAAAACATTCAGTACTTC